These T cell receptor beta chains were read from a single sample in a study of naive and memory T cell subsets. One entry per CDR3 protein, called by TCRdb with MiXCR from the UMI-ligation and nested PCR reads. This repertoire shows some 83,000 distinct CDR3 sequences, about an eighth found once; its top ten account for about 0.93%. Sequencing used central memory CD4+ T cells from blood. The origin of the receptors is a human donor in good health. Both conserved end residues are part of each CDR3. D genes are given only for firm matches. Expanded clones are given a class, and other clones once, few, many or no size at all.

j_call,clone_size,v_call,d_call,cdr3_aa,cdr3_nt
TRBJ2-1,few,TRBV4-1,TRBD2,CASSQDPSLAGGKQFF,TGCGCCAGCAGCCAAGATCCTTCTCTAGCGGGAGGGAAGCAGTTCTTC
TRBJ2-1,many,TRBV20-1,-,CSASGGNNEQFF,TGCAGTGCTAGCGGGGGTAACAATGAGCAGTTCTTC
TRBJ2-5,few,TRBV2,-,CASSYRQETQYF,TGTGCCAGCAGCTACAGGCAAGAGACCCAGTACTTC
TRBJ2-7,few,TRBV24-1,TRBD1,CATSEMTGEAYYEQYF,TGTGCCACCAGTGAGATGACAGGGGAAGCGTACTACGAGCAGTACTTC
TRBJ1-2,few,TRBV29-1,-,CSVGEGHGYTF,TGCAGCGTTGGTGAGGGCCATGGCTACACCTTC
TRBJ2-7,-,TRBV5-5,TRBD2,CASTGGLSSYEQYF,TGTGCCAGCACGGGGGGATTGAGCTCCTACGAGCAGTACTTC
TRBJ2-7,-,TRBV27,-,CASSRPKGGEQYF,TGTGCCAGCAGTAGGCCCAAGGGGGGTGAGCAGTACTTC
TRBJ2-1,few,TRBV19,-,CASSRGREQFF,TGTGCCAGTAGTAGGGGACGTGAGCAGTTCTTC
TRBJ2-7,-,TRBV21-1,-,CASSKRHSHYEQYF,TGTGCCAGCAGCAAACGCCACAGCCACTACGAGCAGTACTTC
TRBJ2-2,-,TRBV6-1,-,CASSEFPAGDNTGELFF,TGTGCCAGCAGTGAATTTCCGGCAGGGGATAACACCGGGGAGCTGTTTTTT
TRBJ1-5,few,TRBV10-3,-,CAIRGQGGDQPQHF,TGTGCCATCAGAGGTCAGGGAGGCGATCAGCCCCAGCATTTT
TRBJ2-1,few,TRBV11-2,TRBD2,CASSLSGGRRGEQFF,TGTGCCAGCAGCTTAAGTGGCGGGAGGCGCGGTGAGCAGTTCTTC
TRBJ2-5,-,TRBV15,TRBD2,CATSRDSETSDPQETQYF,TGTGCCACCAGCAGAGATTCGGAGACTAGCGACCCCCAAGAGACCCAGTACTTC
TRBJ1-5,-,TRBV3-1,-,CASSQDRGPTQPQHF,TGTGCCAGCAGCCAAGATAGAGGCCCCACCCAGCCCCAGCATTTT
TRBJ2-7,many,TRBV29-1,-,CSVVGNSYEQYF,TGCAGCGTTGTAGGCAACTCCTACGAGCAGTACTTC
TRBJ2-2,few,TRBV3-1,-,CASSQAYRVETGELFF,TGTGCCAGCAGCCAAGCCTACAGGGTTGAGACCGGGGAGCTGTTTTTT
TRBJ2-7,-,TRBV7-9,TRBD1,CASSLGGTGYQQYF,TGTGCCAGCAGCTTAGGTGGGACAGGGTACCAGCAGTACTTC
TRBJ2-7,few,TRBV7-9,-,CASSLAAGLREQYF,TGTGCCAGCAGCTTAGCCGCGGGGCTGCGGGAGCAGTACTTC
TRBJ2-1,many,TRBV29-1,-,CSVGVLSNEQFF,TGCAGCGTGGGGGTTTTGAGCAATGAGCAGTTCTTC
TRBJ2-1,-,TRBV3-1,TRBD2,CASSQAAGGYNEQFF,TGTGCCAGCAGCCAAGCAGCGGGAGGTTACAATGAGCAGTTCTTC
TRBJ2-4,once,TRBV24-1,TRBD1,CATSDSGQGVGIQYF,TGTGCCACCAGTGATTCCGGACAGGGCGTAGGCATTCAGTACTTC
TRBJ2-3,many,TRBV28,TRBD2,CASSTTSGSTDTQYF,TGTGCCAGCAGTACAACTAGCGGGAGCACAGATACGCAGTATTTT
TRBJ1-2,-,TRBV20-1,-,CSARDLNGAWGYTF,TGCAGTGCTAGAGATCTTAACGGCGCGTGGGGCTACACCTTC
TRBJ2-7,medium-sized,TRBV5-1,TRBD1,CASSTGQAYSYEQYF,TGCGCCAGCAGCACGGGACAGGCCTACTCCTACGAGCAGTACTTC
TRBJ2-3,few,TRBV20-1,TRBD2,CSASGAGVGTDTQYF,TGCAGTGCTAGTGGCGCGGGAGTAGGCACAGATACGCAGTATTTT
TRBJ2-1,-,TRBV28,-,CASSFRGLAPLF,TGTGCCAGCAGTTTCCGGGGCCTAGCCCCCCTCTTC
TRBJ2-7,many,TRBV9,TRBD1,CASSPSTGPYEQYF,TGTGCCAGCAGCCCATCGACAGGGCCCTACGAGCAGTACTTC
TRBJ2-7,few,TRBV20-1,TRBD1,CSARDVQGAKSEQYF,TGCAGTGCTAGAGACGTGCAGGGGGCTAAGAGCGAGCAGTACTTC
TRBJ2-5,-,TRBV28,TRBD1,CASSLGTGDLQTQYF,TGTGCCAGCAGCCTGGGGACAGGGGATTTACAGACCCAGTACTTC
TRBJ2-7,-,TRBV7-3,-,CASSPGGKAFDEQYF,TGTGCCAGCAGCCCTGGCGGCAAGGCGTTCGACGAGCAGTACTTC
TRBJ2-3,-,TRBV6-5,-,CASSYSRRGDTQYF,TGTGCCAGCAGTTACTCGCGGAGGGGGGATACGCAGTATTTT
TRBJ2-3,many,TRBV20-1,-,CSAVNQADTQYF,TGCAGTGCGGTGAATCAGGCAGATACGCAGTATTTT
TRBJ2-3,-,TRBV6-5,-,CASRSRDITTGTDTQYF,TGTGCCAGCAGGAGCCGGGACATCACCACCGGCACAGATACGCAGTATTTT
TRBJ2-3,many,TRBV29-1,-,CSVVGGGPDTQYF,TGCAGCGTTGTGGGGGGAGGCCCAGATACGCAGTATTTT
TRBJ2-7,few,TRBV7-9,-,CASSLDGVKAYEQYF,TGTGCCAGCAGCTTAGATGGGGTTAAGGCCTACGAGCAGTACTTC
TRBJ2-1,-,TRBV28,TRBD2,CASSLLMTSGAYNEQFF,TGTGCCAGCAGTCTGCTCATGACTAGCGGAGCGTACAATGAGCAGTTCTTC
TRBJ2-7,many,TRBV29-1,TRBD2,CSVLTSGSYEQYF,TGCAGCGTTCTAACTAGCGGGTCCTACGAGCAGTACTTC
TRBJ1-1,few,TRBV29-1,-,CSTRPTASNTEAFF,TGCAGCACACGACCGACAGCTTCGAACACTGAAGCTTTCTTT
TRBJ2-7,few,TRBV20-1,TRBD2,CSARDAAGEWYEQYF,TGCAGTGCTAGAGATGCGGCGGGAGAATGGTACGAGCAGTACTTC
TRBJ1-1,few,TRBV5-4,-,CASSSGAYGNTEAFF,TGTGCCAGCAGCTCCGGGGCCTATGGAAACACTGAAGCTTTCTTT
TRBJ1-4,few,TRBV15,-,CATSRDAGAANEKLFF,TGTGCCACCAGCAGAGATGCGGGGGCGGCTAATGAAAAACTGTTTTTT
TRBJ1-4,few,TRBV4-3,-,CASSYARQGDEKLFF,TGCGCCAGCAGCTACGCGAGGCAGGGAGATGAAAAACTGTTTTTT
TRBJ1-6,-,TRBV6-1,-,CASSEFGSMTFSPLHF,TGTGCCAGCAGTGAATTCGGCAGTATGACATTTTCACCCCTCCACTTT
TRBJ1-6,-,TRBV14,-,CASSQLTGNSPLHF,TGTGCCAGCAGCCAACTTACAGGTAATTCACCCCTCCACTTT
TRBJ2-1,-,TRBV10-3,TRBD2,CAIRTTSGRAAGYNEQFF,TGTGCCATCAGGACGACTAGCGGGAGGGCGGCCGGTTACAATGAGCAGTTCTTC